These 5 T cell receptor beta chains came from one sample sequenced in a study of cytomegalovirus exposure and HLA in healthy donors (dated by TCRdb to about 2017). Libraries were made using the immunoSEQ multiplex PCR assay. For the multiplex PCR, a mixture combining 60 forward primers for TCR Vbeta segments and 13 reverse primers for TCR Jbeta segments was used. TCRdb re-hosts the immuneACCESS table, in-frame sequences only. Its copies lack some clones; in the studies checked, an unresolved V gene accounts for under half of them, and the cause for the rest is not known. The sample data list fewer than 100,000 clones, and approximately 72% of these were observed just once. Together, the top ten hold about 6.6% of the sample. Material for sequencing was PBMCs. Receptors originate from a man in his forties in good health and CMV-seropositive.

The chain couples TRBV4-2 to TRBJ2-1; weak D call: TRBD2 (6 bases). The ends were cut back, 0 bases at V and 2 bases at J, with 17 bases in the middle. Germline loops: CDR1 LGHNA, CDR2 YNFKEQ. This CDR3 has 18 residues. CDR3 in amino acids: CASSQDSEGTPPYNEQFF. The CDR3 DNA reads TGTGCCAGCAGCCAAGATTCGGAGGGGACTCCTCCCTACAATGAGCAGTTCTTC.

The chain recombines TRBV7-2 with TRBJ2-2; the D is unclear. This CDR3 comprises 15 residues. V shed 2 bases and J shed 6 bases, with 13 bases lying between them. The germline gives CDR1 SGHTA, CDR2 FQGNSA. CDR3 sequence (DNA): TGTGCCAGCAGCTTACAGCTCACCGGAGCCGGGGAGCTGTTTTTT. Amino acid sequence: CASSLQLTGAGELFF.

The V and J genes are TRBV18 and TRBJ2-2; 13 bases fit TRBD2. V was pared by 3 bases and J by 1 base, with 8 bases of the junction left unmatched. Germline CDR1 is KGHSH and CDR2 is LQKENI. This CDR3 is built from 19 residues. CDR3 loop: CASSPPGLAGPGNTGELFF. The CDR3, as DNA: TGTGCCAGCTCACCTCCGGGACTAGCGGGACCGGGGAACACCGGGGAGCTGTTTTTT.

The V call is TRBV6-1, the J call TRBJ2-1; the D gene is possibly TRBD1 (6 bases). The CDR3 totals 15 residues. Trimming took 7 bases from V and 8 from J, leaving 21 bases between them. Germline lookup yields CDR1 MNHNS and CDR2 SASEGT. For the CDR3, the DNA is TGTGCCAGCAAGATCAGGGGCCTTAGGTATGATGAGCAGTTCTTC. Translation gives CASKIRGLRYDEQFF.

This clone appeared a few times. Other DNA sequences in the sample encode the same CDR3. The chain uses TRBV5-1 and TRBJ1-1; 7 nucleotides agree with TRBD1. CDR1 and CDR2 from the germline V gene are SGHRS and YFSETQ. The CDR3 is 14 residues long. V trimming: 3 bases; J trimming: 0 bases; junction bases outside the gene matches: 2. The CDR3 reads CASSYDRVNTEAFF. The CDR3 DNA reads TGCGCCAGCAGCTATGACAGGGTGAACACTGAAGCTTTCTTT.